This T cell receptor beta chain emerged from a study of cytomegalovirus exposure and HLA in healthy donors (dated 2017 in TCRdb). In the study overall: In an earlier analysis of approximately 500 of the donors, less than 350 Gb of sequence data and just under 120 million unique TCR beta sequences from 150 million to 200 million T cells were reported. An early release covering 550 to 700 HLA-typed donors comprised about 290 gigabases of sequencing data and tens of millions of unique TCR sequences. Among the roughly 380 genotyped donors, 75% to 90% belonged to the genetic ancestry cluster associated with self-reported Caucasian donors. The study aimed to test whether signatures of past pathogen exposure could be identified by cataloging public T cell receptors. The study profiled the T cell repertoires of around 700 subjects by immunosequencing and related them to cytomegalovirus serostatus. In addition to the first cohort of about 650 subjects, a separate validation cohort of approximately 110 different subjects was used. The study combined high-throughput TCR immunosequencing, statistical association of individual TCRs with disease status, and machine learning to predict cytomegalovirus infection status. In a later analysis, previously published TCR beta repertoires from 500 to 750 donors were re-analyzed and high-resolution HLA genotyping was added so that TCR occurrence patterns could be studied. Rather than drawing on any new phenotypic data, the later analysis identified candidate immune exposures from TCR beta sequences and the way those sequences occurred across donors. In an earlier analysis of more than 550 of the donors, high-throughput TCR beta sequencing was used to judge whether each TCR beta V gene segment behaved as functional or pseudogenic. Alongside the repertoire data, information on donor age, sex, ethnicity and CMV serostatus was compiled. A later genetic analysis took genome-wide SNP genotypes for about 55% of the roughly 670 donors and used that subset as a discovery cohort. Every repertoire in the discovery cohort had been generated on one and the same sequencing platform. Both class I and class II loci were covered by HLA typing, at four-digit resolution. The number of donors typed differed by locus, with 629-630 for A, B, C, DRB1 and DQB1, more than 500 for DQA1, 600 to 610 for DPA1, and some 470 for DPB1. About five DR-DQ haplotypes were treated as single units for association and clustering because of strong linkage in the cohort. Among a few hundred genotyped donors of the cohort, an average of about 240,000 unique TCR beta nucleotide sequences were sequenced per donor, roughly a sixth of them non-productive. Overall study results and their limits: Because counts were too low, more than 15 rarely observed V segments, including chromosome 9 orphons, were excluded from the earlier analysis of fewer than 650 of the donors. A further reported finding was that TCR beta sequences accurately predicted the HLA-A and HLA-B alleles for most subjects in the first cohort. The classifier was reported to diagnose cytomegalovirus status with high specificity and sensitivity in both the original cohort and the validation cohort. A later analysis found that TCR association rates varied across HLA loci, with DRB1 alleles showing the most associated TCRs and HLA-C alleles the fewest. An association between a missense DCLRE1C variant and V-gene and J-gene trimming of TCR beta chains was found in a later genetic analysis and replicated in an independent cohort. A cluster of highly shared sequence variants was judged likely to be a technical artifact of the sequencing pipeline. Most CMV-associated TCR beta chains appeared to be HLA-restricted in a later analysis, and the HLA associations seemed to be driven largely by CMV exposure. At a false discovery rate of 0.05, a later analysis linked fewer than 20,000 TCR beta sequences to specific HLA alleles. Immune exposure information for the cohort was limited to CMV serostatus. In vitro tests confirmed that a few of the cytomegalovirus-associated TCR beta chains recognize cytomegalovirus antigens. Some IMGT-functional V segments, including TRBV6-2 and TRBV6-3, could not be distinguished by the 87-base-pair reads and were therefore excluded. The study listed around 160 TCR beta chains as associated with cytomegalovirus. In this cohort, only TCR beta chains were sequenced, and detectable features were limited by the absence of alpha or paired-chain data. According to the authors, the approach could potentially be generalized to other disease states and immunological phenotypes. In a later genetic analysis, fewer N-insertions in productive TCRs were reported among donors in an Asian-associated ancestry cluster than the approximately 710-donor mean. A later analysis reported that several top co-occurrence clusters appeared linked to parvovirus B19, influenza, CMV and Epstein-Barr virus. Broadly in line with IMGT annotations, most TCR beta V segments showed up in productive rearrangements about 87% or about 30% of the time in an earlier analysis of around 550 of the donors. While some public TCRs were present in many individuals, most TCR sequences turned up only very rarely across donors. Because HLA typing was missing for some donors at each locus, association tests included only the typed subset. The presence/absence analyses assumed that sequencing depth was roughly uniform across donors, and that assumption may not be true. Correlated functional status among segregating V segments might reflect linkage disequilibrium, but an unknown experimental factor could not be ruled out. Assigning TCR associations to individual alleles was difficult when HLA alleles, especially DR and DQ, strongly co-occurred. In a later analysis, HLA-associated TCR beta chains showed more clonal expansion and lower generation probabilities than non-associated chains that were equally common.

V has 4 bases trimmed and J has 4 bases trimmed; junction bases matching no gene number 4. The germline V gene provides CDR1 ENHRY and CDR2 SYGVKD. From its cysteine to its phenylalanine, the CDR3 spans 13 amino acids. The retained sequence is limited to the CDR3, 39 bases, with the frame set at the first base. Libraries were made using the immunoSEQ multiplex PCR assay. The multiplex PCR relied on a mix of 60 forward primers for TCR Vbeta segments and 13 reverse primers for TCR Jbeta segments. Amplification of the CDR3 region of rearranged TCR beta genes was performed with a multiplex PCR assay on genomic DNA. Amplified TCR beta libraries were sequenced as 87-base-pair reads on the Illumina HiSeq System. Under the source paper's analysis protocol: A later analysis counted about 82 million unique TCR beta chains across the approximately 700 repertoires, and 9 million to 14 million of these chains were shared by at least two donors. A nearest-neighbor algorithm error-corrected the raw reads and collapsed the reads into unique sequences, merging closely related sequences to remove PCR and sequencing errors. To assign V, D and J gene segments, CDR3 sequences were aligned to IMGT reference sequences. For a sequence to be retained, a match of at least six nucleotides to both a V gene segment and a J gene segment was required. A rearrangement was called productive if the CDR3 had no stop codons and remained in frame with V and J, and every other rearrangement was called non-productive. Following IMGT convention, CDR3 was defined as the stretch from the second conserved V-encoded cysteine up to the conserved J-encoded phenylalanine. The earlier analysis of about 530 of the donors excluded any sequence lacking an unambiguous match to a single V gene segment. An earlier analysis of some 610 of the donors called V segments functional above 56.7% productive rearrangements and segregating when the between-donor standard deviation exceeded 5%. To diagnose cytomegalovirus status from the catalog of TCR beta chain sequences, a statistical classification framework was built. In a later analysis, TCR nucleotide sequences were compared against IMGT/GENE-DB human TR gene sequences so that V and J genes could be assigned. A later analysis assigned CDR3 sequences and most-parsimonious VDJ recombination scenarios with the TCRdist pipeline. In a later analysis, each TCR beta chain was defined by its CDR3 amino acid sequence together with its V-gene family, and reads without a unique V-gene family were excluded. A later analysis removed 550 to 700 highly shared, low-generation-probability nucleotide sequences to deal with suspected cross-contamination and a sequencing artifact. In a later analysis, a clonal expansion index was calculated for each public chain from normalized within-repertoire ranks of inferred template counts. In a later analysis, generation probabilities were computed with a VDJ recombination model fitted to out-of-frame rearrangements, and the resulting probabilities were checked against IGoR. In a later analysis, TCR-TCR, TCR-HLA and TCR-CMV co-occurrence was scored with hypergeometric tests, and a repertoire-size bias correction was applied to TCR pairs. False discovery rates were estimated in a later analysis by permuting HLA or CMV assignments 20 times. In a later analysis, co-occurring TCRs were grouped using DBSCAN, with TCRdist sequence similarity added in when clustering inside HLA-allele-positive subsets. Repertoires with fewer than 30,000 or more than 120,000 public chains were left out of co-occurrence clustering, as were five repertoires with anomalous nucleotide sharing. TCRdb took this table from immuneACCESS and kept in-frame rearrangements with V and J called. Such tables lack part of the clones; where checked against another copy, unresolved V genes explain under half of the gap, and the rest is unexplained. V and J calls and clone size are copied from that table; D and trimming were computed from the DNA. This sample comprises approximately 190,000 clones, under 90% of them detected only once. The leading ten clones occupy approximately 0.098% of the sample.

In regard to this clone: The clone's antigen remains unknown. One base away there is no much larger clone; base qualities are not given.

The cohort was made up of hundreds of healthy bone marrow donors. Cohort members were all nominally healthy when sampled, although unrecorded immune exposures were likely present. The donor was CMV seronegative and was included in the group of a few hundred seronegative cohort members. Every donor gave a peripheral blood sample, and the peripheral blood mononuclear cells from that sample were used for TCR beta sequencing. The Qiagen DNeasy Blood Extraction Kit was used to extract genomic DNA from the blood cell samples. The source of this sequence is a boy between 2 and 10 years old in good health and CMV-seronegative. This receptor chain uses TRBV10-3 and TRBJ2-7; 7 bases in the junction line up with TRBD2. Sample: PBMCs. CDR3 sequence: CAISGAGVYEQYF. The sequence in DNA is TGTGCCATCAGTGGGGCGGGGGTTTACGAGCAGTACTTC.